This TCR beta chain derives from a study of early T cells in non-severe SARS-CoV-2 infection. One entry per CDR3 protein results from TCRdb running MiXCR on the 5' RACE reads. This sample has about 59,000 distinct CDR3 sequences, with about 13% found just once. This clonotype was detected only a few times. This CDR3 region has 14 residues. In germline, CDR1 is MNHEY, CDR2 SMNVEV (reference sequence). Trimming left V 3 bases short and J 0 bases short, with 8 bases between. The origin of this receptor is an adult who was a healthcare worker with PCR-confirmed SARS-CoV-2 infection or an uninfected control (not recorded which). V and J are TRBV27 and TRBJ1-2; no clear D gene. Material: whole blood, obtained at baseline. The CDR3 nucleotides are TGTGCCAGCAGTTTTTCGGAGGCTAACTATGGCTACACCTTC. It encodes CASSFSEANYGYTF.